The 18 T cell receptor beta chains reported below all come from one sample, sequenced in a study of blood T cells in healthy people across ages. Using a J-beta primer mix together with a sample-barcoded 5' primer, a second PCR was run for roughly 7 to 12 cycles. MiXCR, run by TCRdb on the 5' RACE reads, gives a single entry per CDR3 protein. Of more than 650,000 distinct CDR3 sequences listed, 22% are singletons. Sequencing input: blood. Receptors originate from a man between 65 and 79 years old in good health.

V is TRBV27 and J is TRBJ1-6; D might be TRBD1 (5 bases). Germline assignment: CDR1 MNHEY and CDR2 SMNVEV (reference sequence). The CDR3 runs 16 residues. Between the trimmed V and J ends, which lost 5 bases and 7 bases, there was a span of 18 bases. CDR3: CASSPSRSGENSPLHF. The CDR3 DNA sequence: TGTGCCAGCAGTCCCTCCAGATCGGGGGAGAATTCACCCCTCCACTTT.

There are a few counts of this clonotype. This chain uses TRBV4-1 with TRBJ2-7, with 7 bases that match TRBD2. The CDR3 runs 16 residues. CDR1 and CDR2 from the germline V gene are MGHRA and YSYEKL. J was trimmed by 1 base and V by 0 bases; bases with no gene match: 6. The CDR3 DNA reads as TGCGCCAGCAGCCAAGATGCTAGCGGACCATCCTACGAGCAGTACGTC. It translates to CASSQDASGPSYEQYV.

The chain joins TRBV3-1 to TRBJ2-7, with 7 bases aligning to TRBD1. The CDR3 contains 14 residues. V trimming: 2 bases; J trimming: 2 bases; junction bases outside the gene matches: 3. Germline V CDR1 and CDR2: LGHDT, YNNKEL (reference sequence). This chain's CDR3 is CASSQMRGPYEQYF. In nucleotides, the CDR3 is TGTGCCAGCAGCCAAATGAGGGGGCCCTACGAGCAGTACTTC.

This clonotype was seen more than once but under ten times. V and J are TRBV7-3 and TRBJ1-1; D possibly corresponds to TRBD1 (6 bases). Trimming cost V 4 bases and J 2 bases, with 11 bases left between them. The CDR3 length is 14 residues. Germline V gene lookup returns CDR1 SGHTA and CDR2 FQGTGA. The CDR3 coding sequence is TGTGCCAGCAGCTCTTCGGGGGCCAACACTGAAGCTTTCTTT. Residues: CASSSSGANTEAFF.

CDR3: CASSPDGSVSYNSPLHF. The CDR3 nucleotides read TGTGCCAGCTCCCCCGACGGGTCCGTCTCCTATAATTCACCCCTCCACTTT. V and J are TRBV7-6 and TRBJ1-6, with D unclear. CDR1 and CDR2 (germline): SGHVS, FNYEAQ. V was clipped by 8 bases and J by 0 bases, with 17 bases between them. The CDR3 consists of 17 residues.

This chain connects TRBV20-1 to TRBJ1-5; D remains unclear. The CDR3 covers 14 residues. Germline V CDR1 and CDR2: DFQATT, SNEGSKA (reference sequence). The V and J ends lost 1 base and 0 bases respectively, with 7 bases between them. CDR3 nucleotides: TGCAGTGCTAGAGGGACGGATAGCAATCAGCCCCAGCATTTT. Its protein product is CSARGTDSNQPQHF.

V gene TRBV2 combines with J gene TRBJ2-7; 8 positions match TRBD2. Germline V gene lookup returns CDR1 SNHLY and CDR2 FYNNEI. The CDR3 has 14 amino acids. Losses at the gene ends were 5 bases for V and 6 bases for J; bases not matched to a gene: 9. The CDR3 bases are TGTGCCAGCAGTCGACCCGGGACTAGGGGCGAGCAGTACTTC. Translated: CASSRPGTRGEQYF.

The chain is built from TRBV29-1 and TRBJ1-2; possibly TRBD1 for D (5 bases). V lost 4 bases and J lost 0, with 12 bases in between. Per germline, CDR1 SQVTM and CDR2 ANQGSEA. The CDR3 is 14 amino acids. The CDR3 nucleotides read TGCAGCGTTGCTGTACAGGTTTCTAACTATGGCTACACCTTC. This gives the protein CSVAVQVSNYGYTF.

This clonotype was detected only a few times. The chain links TRBV4-3 to TRBJ2-3, with 14 bases aligning to TRBD2. Germline CDR1 LGHNA, CDR2 YSLEER. The CDR3 spans 18 residues. J gave up 6 bases and V 1 base, and 9 bases lay outside the gene matches. The CDR3 region is CASSQAEGLAGVLDTQYF. The CDR3 DNA reads as TGCGCCAGCAGCCAAGCAGAGGGACTAGCGGGAGTTTTGGATACGCAGTATTTT.

This rearrangement joins TRBV20-1 to TRBJ2-5; D uncertain. V lost 2 bases to trimming and J lost 2 bases, with 9 bases between them. Germline V gene data show CDR1 as DFQATT and CDR2 as SNEGSKA (reference sequence). The CDR3 has 13 amino acids. The CDR3 DNA reads TGCAGTGCTAGATCCCCCGGGCAAGAGACCCAGTACTTC. Its translation: CSARSPGQETQYF.

A remark on this clonotype: The CDR3 carries no conserved terminal phenylalanine or tryptophan, so it likely arises from a read error. The V call is TRBV7-9, the J call TRBJ2-1; D possibly corresponds to TRBD2 (5 bases). TRBJ2-7 explains the end of the DNA better; the J call may be wrong. Germline assignment: CDR1 SEHNR and CDR2 FQNEAQ (reference sequence). This CDR3 has 12 residues. CDR3 protein: CASSLGTGRQYV. The CDR3 region has the DNA TGTGCCAGCAGCTTAGGGACTGGACGGCAGTACGTC.

V usage is TRBV12-3 or TRBV12-4 and J usage is TRBJ2-1; possibly TRBD2 for D (5 bases). Trimming cost V 4 bases and J 10 bases, with 14 bases left between them. The CDR3 is 13 residues long. The CDR3 DNA is TGTGCCAGCAGTTGGGGAGTCTATGGGGAGCAGTTCTTC. It yields the protein CASSWGVYGEQFF.

V usage is TRBV7-9 and J usage is TRBJ1-2; 8 bases fit TRBD1. After removal of 1 base from V and 3 bases from J, the junction contained 7 bases not matched to a gene. The CDR3 loop spans 16 amino acids. Germline values: CDR1 SEHNR, CDR2 FQNEAQ (reference sequence). CDR3 region: CASSLVGQGAHYGYTF. DNA for the CDR3: TGTGCCAGCAGCTTAGTCGGGCAGGGGGCTCACTATGGCTACACCTTC.

The chain has TRBV7-9 and TRBJ1-2, with 8 bases that match TRBD1. CDR1 is SEHNR and CDR2 is FQNEAQ in the germline V gene (reference sequence). The CDR3 is made up of 14 amino acids. V lost 4 bases to trimming and J lost 6 bases; unmatched junction nucleotides: 7. The CDR3 DNA follows: TGTGCCAGCAGCTATGCAGGGGGCGGTCATGGCTACACCTTC. This gives the protein CASSYAGGGHGYTF.

This clonotype was seen a few times. This chain connects TRBV7-2 to TRBJ1-4; a possible D gene is TRBD1 (5 bases). Trimming shortened V by 5 bases and J by 8 bases, and 12 bases separated the two germline ends. CDR1 and CDR2 from the germline V gene are SGHTA and FQGNSA. The CDR3 extends over 13 amino acids. DNA for the CDR3: TGTGCCAGCAGCCTCCACGGGGGGGAAAAACTGTTTTTT. Residues: CASSLHGGEKLFF.

This clonotype was picked up a small number of times. The chain links TRBV12-3 or TRBV12-4 to TRBJ2-5; the D is unclear. The J call is in doubt because the DNA end fits TRBJ2-7 better. The CDR3 is made up of 15 amino acids. The DNA for the CDR3 is TGTGCCAGCAGTTTGGGATCCATTCCCGCCTACGAGCAGTACTTC. This codes for CASSLGSIPAYEQYF.

This clonotype was seen a few times. The chain has TRBV20-1 and TRBJ1-2; D is ambiguous. V lost 1 base and J 1 base, leaving 10 bases between the germline ends. The CDR3 has 14 residues. Germline lookup yields CDR1 DFQATT and CDR2 SNEGSKA (reference sequence). The CDR3 DNA follows: TGCAGTGCTAGAGCCCCCAATTATAACTATGGCTACACCTTC. It yields the protein CSARAPNYNYGYTF.

This chain links TRBV20-1 with TRBJ1-5; possibly TRBD1 for D (6 bases). CDR1 and CDR2 (germline): DFQATT, SNEGSKA (reference sequence). The CDR3 is 14 residues long. V was pared by 0 bases and J by 7 bases, with 13 bases between. CDR3 DNA: TGCAGTGCTAGAGATAGCAGGGGTTCGCAGCCCCAGCATTTT. Its translation: CSARDSRGSQPQHF.